The 11 T cell receptor beta chains listed next were all sequenced from one sample in a study of CD8+CD57+ T cells in acquired aplastic anemia. An expansion of CD8+CD57+ cells by flow cytometry had been shown in patients chosen for sequencing. Profiling of TCR beta VDJ combinations and CDR3 sequences used genomic DNA as template. TCRdb recomputed calls from the reads with MiXCR, one row per CDR3 protein. The table includes 200,000 to 250,000 distinct CDR3 sequences, almost 50% detected once. Material: sorted CD4+, CD8+, or CD8+CD57+ T cells (not recorded which) from PBMCs. The receptors were gathered from a human donor with aplastic anemia.

In its sample, this clonotype was seen a few times. This sequence joins TRBV30 and TRBJ2-5, with D tentatively TRBD1 (6 bases). Trimming left V 0 bases short and J 5 bases short, with 19 bases between. Germline CDR1 is GTSNPN and CDR2 is SVGIG (reference sequence). This CDR3 region has 16 residues. The DNA of the CDR3 is TGTGCCTGGAGTGTTGGTACACAGGGTTTGGGCGAGACCCAGTACTTC. This sequence encodes CAWSVGTQGLGETQYF.

This clonotype was recorded at least ten times. The chain links TRBV28 to TRBJ2-1; D perhaps matches TRBD1 (6 bases). Trimming took off 5 bases at V and 1 base at J, with 15 bases between the two ends. The CDR3 sequence is 16 residues long. CDR1 is MDHEN and CDR2 is SYDVKM in the germline V gene. CDR3 DNA sequence: TGTGCCAGCAGTCCACCAGGGGAGAGATCCTACAATGAGCAGTTCTTC. Amino acids: CASSPPGERSYNEQFF.

This clonotype was picked up a small number of times. A much larger clone lies a single base off, so this may be a read error. This chain joins TRBV19 and TRBJ1-1, with D maybe TRBD1 (5 bases). The germline CDR1 and CDR2 sequences are LNHDA and SQIVND (reference sequence). Trimming stripped 6 bases from V and 5 bases from J, with 16 bases between. The CDR3 sequence is 14 residues long. In DNA form, the CDR3 reads TGTGCCAGTAGCAGGGATGGGAGGGGAACTGAAGCTTTCTTT. As protein: CASSRDGRGTEAFF.

This clonotype was found a few times. A much more abundant neighbour one base away suggests this may be a read error. The V call is TRBV10-3, the J call TRBJ2-3, with D tentatively TRBD1 (6 bases). The ends were cut back, 4 bases at V and 6 bases at J, with 17 bases in the middle. The CDR3 length is 15 residues. From germline, CDR1 is ENHRY and CDR2 SYGVKD. CDR3 region: CAISVRGRQTDTQYF. CDR3 in DNA: TGTGCCATCAGTGTGAGGGGGAGACAGACGGATACGCAGTATTTT.

Comments on this clonotype: Its ends do not fully match the called genes, so a read error is possible. The genes are TRBV7-2 and TRBJ2-7; tentative D call: TRBD2 (5 bases). CDR1 is SGHTA and CDR2 is FQGNSA in the germline V gene. This CDR3 is 14 amino acids long. DNA of the CDR3: TGCGCCAGCAGCTTGGCCCCGAGGGAGAACGAGCAGTACTTC. Protein product: CASSLAPRENEQYF.

The chain joins TRBV6-5 to TRBJ2-4, with D possibly called TRBD1 or TRBD2 (6 bases each). Trimming cost V 7 bases and J 7 bases, with 14 bases left between them. CDR3 length equals 13 residues. In germline, CDR1 is MNHEY, CDR2 SVGAGI. CDR3 loop: CASKGGIENIQYF. CDR3 in DNA: TGTGCCAGCAAGGGGGGTATAGAGAACATTCAGTACTTC.

With regard to this clonotype: A much larger clone is a single base away; this may be a read error. This chain uses TRBV19 with TRBJ2-2, with 9 bases fitting TRBD1. Germline lookup yields CDR1 LNHDA and CDR2 SQIVND (reference sequence). The CDR3 spans 15 residues. The CDR3 protein is CASSRDREIAGELLF. The CDR3 region has the DNA TGTGCCAGTAGTAGGGACAGGGAAATCGCCGGGGAGCTGCTTTTT.

V is TRBV6-6 and J is TRBJ2-1; possible D gene TRBD2, 7 bases. The V gene lost 7 bases and the J gene lost 0 bases, with 13 bases spanning the gap. The CDR3 is 15 amino acids. Germline CDR1 is MNHNY and CDR2 is SVGAGI (reference sequence). CDR3 sequence reads: CASNEGGDSYNEQFF. Written as DNA, the CDR3 is TGTGCCAGCAATGAGGGGGGGGACTCCTACAATGAGCAGTTCTTC.

In this sample, this clonotype turned up many times. V gene TRBV2 combines with J gene TRBJ1-4; 10 nucleotides match TRBD1. This CDR3 spans 16 amino acids. Germline V gives CDR1 SNHLY, CDR2 FYNNEI. Trimming removed 6 bases from V and 8 bases from J; junction bases left unmatched: 12. The CDR3 sequence: CASRPGSGTGEEKLFF. The CDR3 coding sequence is TGTGCCAGCAGGCCGGGGTCTGGGACAGGGGAAGAAAAACTGTTTTTT.

On this clonotype itself: This clone may be a read error of a much larger clone one base away. This chain links TRBV5-1 with TRBJ2-7, with TRBD2 as a possible D gene (6 bases). This CDR3 is built from 14 residues. The V gene's germline CDR1 is SGHRS and CDR2 YFSETQ. The CDR3 spells CASSWDSGSYEQHF. In nucleotides, the CDR3 is TGCGCCAGCAGCTGGGACTCGGGTTCCTACGAGCAGCACTTC.

This clonotype was seen at least ten times. This chain links TRBV24-1 with TRBJ1-2; D remains unclear. CDR3 length: 8 residues. Germline CDR1 reads KGHDR; CDR2 reads SFDVKD. The CDR3 coding sequence is TGTGCTAACTATGGCTACACCTTC. Translating gives CANYGYTF.